The 10 T cell receptor beta chains given below trace back to one sample, sequenced in a study of blood T cell repertoires in COVID-19. Using immunoSEQ multiplex PCR, the repertoire was profiled, and TCRdb retains in-frame clones only, with some absent. The profile covers approximately 220,000 clones, with roughly 81% appearing a single time and around 3% taken by the ten largest. The source material was peripheral blood. The receptors come from a man aged 45 to 65 who had recovered from COVID-19.

The CDR3 sequence is CASSVEGQGFTDTQYF. The CDR3 DNA sequence: TGTGCCAGCAGCGTAGAGGGACAGGGGTTCACAGATACGCAGTATTTT. This chain uses TRBV9 with TRBJ2-3, with TRBD1 matching 10 bases. V gave up 0 bases and J gave up 2 bases; unmatched junction bases: 3. CDR1 is SGDLS and CDR2 is YYNGEE in the germline V gene. The CDR3 is made up of 16 amino acids. Full variable domain (remainder filled in from reference TRBV9 and TRBJ2-3): DSGVTQTPKHLITATGQRVTLRCSPRSGDLSVYWYQQSLDQGLQFLIQYYNGEERAKGNILERFSAQQFPDLHSELNLSSLELGDSALYFCASSVEGQGFTDTQYFGPGTRLTVL.

The chain combines TRBV3-1 (or the pseudogene TRBV3-2) with TRBJ2-3; 12 nucleotides align to TRBD2. The J segment lost 2 bases and the V segment lost 5 bases, leaving 5 bases of the junction unmatched. This CDR3 is built from 16 residues. Germline V gene data show CDR1 as LGHDT and CDR2 as YNNKEL (reference sequence). CDR3 DNA sequence: TGTGCCAGCAGCACGGGACTAGCGGGCCCCACAGATACGCAGTATTTT. Protein sequence: CASSTGLAGPTDTQYF.

This chain links TRBV7-9 with TRBJ2-1; 8 nucleotides agree with TRBD2. This CDR3 spans 13 amino acids. Trimming removed 5 bases from V and 6 bases from J; junction bases left unmatched: 3. The germline V gene has CDR1 SEHNR and CDR2 FQNEAQ (reference sequence). The CDR3 DNA sequence: TGTGCCAGCAGCCTCGGGACTAGCAATGAGCAGTTCTTC. Its translation is CASSLGTSNEQFF.

This chain connects TRBV27 to TRBJ2-1; TRBD1 might be the D (5 bases). This CDR3 contains 15 residues. The V end lost 4 bases, the J end lost 2 bases, and 12 bases lay between the germline ends. Germline V lookup: CDR1 MNHEY, CDR2 SMNVEV (reference sequence). As DNA, the CDR3 is TGTGCCAGCAGTTCCAGGGCCAACACCTACAATGAGCAGTTCTTC. Protein: CASSSRANTYNEQFF.

The V gene is TRBV11-2, the J gene TRBJ1-4; 11 bases fit TRBD1. The CDR3 contains 16 residues. Germline CDR1 is SGHAT and CDR2 is FQNNGV. J gave up 3 bases and V 4 bases, and 4 bases lay outside the gene matches. CDR3 sequence (DNA): TGTGCCAGCAGCTGGACAGGGGGCGCGTCTAATGAAAAACTGTTTTTT. The encoded protein is CASSWTGGASNEKLFF.

This clone was seen more than once but under ten times. CDR3 amino acids: CASSPRTGSSYEQYF. As DNA, the CDR3 is TGTGCCAGCAGCCCAAGGACAGGGAGCTCCTACGAGCAGTACTTC. J is TRBJ2-7 and V is TRBV7-9, with 8 bases aligning to TRBD1. This CDR3 spans 15 amino acids. J lost 0 bases, V lost 5 bases, and 6 bases had no gene match. The V gene's germline CDR1 is SEHNR and CDR2 FQNEAQ (reference sequence).

This CDR3 reads CSVLTSGRWNEQFF. The CDR3 bases are TGCAGCGTCCTGACTAGCGGGAGATGGAATGAGCAGTTCTTC. The V call is TRBV29-1, the J call TRBJ2-1, with 12 bases identical to TRBD2. Per the germline V gene, CDR1 is SQVTM and CDR2 is ANQGSEA. The CDR3 totals 14 residues. The junction had 7 bases not matched to a gene; V was cut back by 6 bases and J by 7 bases.

J is TRBJ2-7 and V is TRBV24-1; 10 bases are shared with TRBD1. The CDR3 consists of 14 residues. The germline gives CDR1 KGHDR, CDR2 SFDVKD. V was clipped by 4 bases and J by 9 bases; unmatched bases: 8. The CDR3 loop is CATSEGQGRHGQYF. The CDR3 nucleotides read TGTGCCACCAGTGAGGGACAGGGGCGCCATGGGCAGTACTTC.

Of note for this clone: At one end, the junction sequence differs from germline, possibly due to a read error. The chain has TRBV7-8 and TRBJ2-1; 14 bases match TRBD2. The germline CDR1 and CDR2 sequences are SGHVS and FQNEAQ. The CDR3 consists of 17 residues. The CDR3 protein is CASSLDGTSGSYDEQFF. As DNA, the CDR3 is TGTGCCAGCAGCCTAGACGGGACTAGCGGGAGCTACGATGAGCAGTTCTTC.

The chain joins TRBV28 to TRBJ1-5; D gene uncertain. The CDR3 runs 15 residues. The germline V gene encodes CDR1 MDHEN and CDR2 SYDVKM. V was trimmed by 7 bases and J by 4 bases, leaving 17 bases between them. The DNA for the CDR3 is TGTGCCAGCATTCATACCACCGGGAGGAATCAGCCCCAGCATTTT. Translation gives CASIHTTGRNQPQHF. The full variable domain, in which reference TRBV28 and TRBJ1-5 provide the parts outside the CDR3, is DVKVTQSSRYLVKRTGEKVFLECVQDMDHENMFWYRQDPGLGLRLIYFSYDVKMKEKGDIPEGYSVSREKKERFSLILESASTNQTSMYLCASIHTTGRNQPQHFGDGTRLSIL.